The 30 T cell receptor beta chains in this list originate from one sample, sequenced in a study of T cells in Graves' hyperthyroidism and ophthalmopathy. Amplification of TCR beta CDR3 regions was performed using RNA transcripts as template. First-round RT-PCR of the TCR CDR3 relied on the HTBI primer set. TCRdb fed the multiplex PCR reads into MiXCR, producing one record per CDR3 protein. The sample lists 500,000 or so distinct CDR3 sequences, roughly 15% occurring once. Sequencing input: blood. The origin of the receptors is a woman aged 18-35 years with Graves' ophthalmopathy.

Comment on this clonotype: This could be a read error, since a much larger clone is one nucleotide away. The conserved closing phenylalanine or tryptophan is absent in this CDR3, likely reflecting a read error. The rearrangement links TRBV28 to TRBJ1-5; 8 nucleotides agree with TRBD1. Germline values: CDR1 MDHEN, CDR2 SYDVKM. V was pared by 7 bases and J by 3 bases, with 5 bases of the junction left unmatched. This CDR3 region has 14 residues. The CDR3 DNA reads as TGTGCCAGCAACGACAGGGGAGACAATCAGCCCCAGCATTCT. Translated: CASNDRGDNQPQHS.

This clonotype was detected a few times. The rearrangement links TRBV9 to TRBJ2-3, with D perhaps matching TRBD1 (5 bases). Trimming pared 0 bases from V and 2 bases from J, leaving 10 bases between. The CDR3 runs to 15 residues. CDR1 is SGDLS and CDR2 is YYNGEE in the germline V gene. Here the CDR3 reads CASSVARASTDTQYF. In DNA form, the CDR3 reads TGTGCCAGCAGCGTAGCCAGGGCGTCCACAGATACGCAGTATTTT.

This chain links TRBV30 with TRBJ1-3; the D gene is possibly TRBD1 (6 bases). The V gene's germline CDR1 is GTSNPN and CDR2 SVGIG (reference sequence). The V gene lost 0 bases and the J gene lost 3 bases, with 9 bases spanning the gap. The CDR3 length is 14 residues. CDR3 DNA sequence: TGTGCCTGGAGTGTAGGGGGATTTGGAAACACCATATATTTT. Protein sequence: CAWSVGGFGNTIYF. The full variable domain, with the rest looked up from reference TRBV30 and TRBJ1-3, is SQTIHQWPATLVQPVGSPLSLECTVEGTSNPNLYWYRQAAGRGLQLLFYSVGIGQISSEVPQNLSASRPQDRQFILSSKKLLLSDSGFYLCAWSVGGFGNTIYFGEGSWLTVV.

This clonotype occurred a few times. V and J are TRBV4-3 and TRBJ2-7; 10 bases agree with TRBD2. CDR1 and CDR2 from the germline V gene are LGHNA and YSLEER. V shed 3 bases, J shed 3 bases, and the junction held 5 bases outside the gene matches. This CDR3 has 15 amino acids. CDR3 sequence: CASSQAGTSVYEQYF. The CDR3 coding sequence is TGCGCCAGCAGCCAGGCCGGGACTAGCGTCTACGAGCAGTACTTC.

This clonotype was counted only a few times. This rearrangement joins TRBV6-1 to TRBJ1-3; D is possibly TRBD1 (6 bases). Between the trimmed V and J ends, which lost 5 bases and 2 bases, there was a span of 10 bases. This CDR3 comprises 14 residues. Germline-derived CDR1 and CDR2 are MNHNS and SASEGT. CDR3 sequence (DNA): TGTGCCAGCAGTACCCGGGACACTGGAAACACCATATATTTT. It specifies CASSTRDTGNTIYF.

The chain recombines TRBV7-9 with TRBJ2-1; 7 bases fit TRBD1. With V trimmed by 5 bases and J by 6 bases, 25 bases remained unmatched. The CDR3 runs to 20 residues. CDR1 SEHNR and CDR2 FQNEAQ come from the germline V gene (reference sequence). This chain's CDR3 is CASSKDPTTKYRGPRNEQFF. CDR3 sequence (DNA): TGTGCCAGCAGCAAAGACCCCACTACAAAATACAGGGGTCCCCGCAATGAGCAGTTCTTC.

The chain has TRBV28 and TRBJ2-1; D call uncertain. This CDR3 has 13 amino acids. Germline V gives CDR1 MDHEN, CDR2 SYDVKM. V lost 8 bases and J 0 bases, leaving 8 bases between the germline ends. CDR3 region: CASVRSSYNEQFF. The CDR3 bases are TGTGCCAGCGTCCGAAGCTCCTACAATGAGCAGTTCTTC. The full variable domain, with the rest looked up from reference TRBV28 and TRBJ2-1, is DVKVTQSSRYLVKRTGEKVFLECVQDMDHENMFWYRQDPGLGLRLIYFSYDVKMKEKGDIPEGYSVSREKKERFSLILESASTNQTSMYLCASVRSSYNEQFFGPGTRLTVL.

CDR3 residues: CSVDMLGGLNTQYF. The CDR3 DNA sequence: TGCAGCGTAGATATGCTCGGGGGTCTTAATACGCAGTATTTT. V gene TRBV29-1 combines with J gene TRBJ2-3, with D possibly matching TRBD2 (6 bases). CDR3 length: 14 amino acids. V shed 6 bases and J shed 7 bases, with 20 bases lying between them. Germline loops: CDR1 SQVTM, CDR2 ANQGSEA.

The V gene is TRBV20-1, the J gene TRBJ1-6, with D perhaps matching TRBD1 (5 bases). CDR1 is DFQATT and CDR2 is SNEGSKA in the germline V gene (reference sequence). The CDR3 has 16 amino acids. V was trimmed by 1 base and J by 5 bases, leaving 15 bases between them. The CDR3 bases are TGCAGTGCTAGAGCAACCCCGGGACCGAATAATTCACCCCTCCACTTT. The encoded protein is CSARATPGPNNSPLHF.

The sample holds many counts of this clonotype. V gene TRBV2 combines with J gene TRBJ2-7; no reliable D call. The germline V gene has CDR1 SNHLY and CDR2 FYNNEI. This CDR3 region has 14 residues. V was pared by 3 bases and J by 1 base, with 10 bases between. The CDR3 DNA follows: TGTGCCAGCAGTGATTTTGCTAGTTCCTACGAGCAGTACTTC. It yields the protein CASSDFASSYEQYF. Based on the CDR3 plus reference TRBV2 and TRBJ2-7, the full variable domain is EPEVTQTPSHQVTQMGQEVILRCVPISNHLYFYWYRQILGQKVEFLVSFYNNEISEKSEIFDDQFSVERPDGSNFTLKIRSTKLEDSAMYFCASSDFASSYEQYFGPGTRLTVT.

This clonotype was detected many times. J is TRBJ2-3 and V is TRBV28; 7 bases line up with TRBD2. Germline values: CDR1 MDHEN, CDR2 SYDVKM. The J segment lost 2 bases and the V segment lost 2 bases, leaving 13 bases of the junction unmatched. The CDR3 is 18 residues long. The CDR3 here is CASSLNGLSSGFTDTQYF. CDR3 DNA sequence: TGTGCCAGCAGTTTAAACGGGTTATCTAGCGGTTTCACAGATACGCAGTATTTT.

This clonotype was counted at least ten times. The chain employs TRBV28 and TRBJ2-2; no definite D call. Trimming removed 5 bases from V and 1 base from J, with 5 bases in between. This CDR3 contains 13 residues. Germline values: CDR1 MDHEN, CDR2 SYDVKM. CDR3 bases: TGTGCCAGCAGTGACCTGAACACCGGGGAGCTGTTTTTT. It yields the protein CASSDLNTGELFF.

J is TRBJ2-7 and V is TRBV20-1; a weak D match, TRBD1 (6 bases). V lost 6 bases, J lost 3 bases, and 12 bases lay in between. The CDR3 extends over 12 amino acids. The germline gives CDR1 DFQATT, CDR2 SNEGSKA (reference sequence). CDR3 coding DNA: TGCAGTGCCCGGGACATTAACTACGAGCAGTACTTC. Translated: CSARDINYEQYF.

This clonotype came up a few times. The junction and the germline gene differ at one end; a read error may be behind it. The rearrangement uses TRBV7-3 and TRBJ2-1; D perhaps matches TRBD2 (5 bases). The CDR3 totals 14 residues. The germline V gene has CDR1 SGHTA and CDR2 FQGTGA. In nucleotides, the CDR3 is TGTGCCGGCAGCATCACCGGGATACACAATGAGCAGTTCTTC. Translating it yields CAGSITGIHNEQFF.

The table lists this clonotype with many counts. The chain combines TRBV27 with TRBJ2-7, with D perhaps TRBD1 or TRBD2 (5 bases each). The germline CDR1 and CDR2 sequences are MNHEY and SMNVEV (reference sequence). V lost 5 bases and J 3 bases, leaving 11 bases between the germline ends. The length of the CDR3 is 13 residues. CDR3 coding DNA: TGTGCCAGCAGTAACCGGGGCCACTACGAGCAGTACTTC. Translating it yields CASSNRGHYEQYF.

This clonotype was picked up many times. The gene calls are TRBV15 and TRBJ2-7; 8 nucleotides match TRBD1. CDR1 and CDR2 from the germline V gene are LNHNV and YYDKDF (reference sequence). Losses at the gene ends were 7 bases for V and 1 base for J; bases not matched to a gene: 9. This CDR3 has 15 amino acids. The CDR3 region is CATTSDRGTSYEQYF. CDR3 coding DNA: TGTGCCACCACCTCAGACAGGGGAACGTCCTACGAGCAGTACTTC.

The V call is TRBV10-3, the J call TRBJ1-2; D possibly corresponds to TRBD1 (5 bases). CDR3 length: 12 amino acids. Germline CDR1 ENHRY, CDR2 SYGVKD. Trimming left V 6 bases short and J 4 bases short, with 9 bases between. In nucleotides, the CDR3 is TGTGCCATCAGGGGGACGGTCTATGGCTACACCTTC. Translation: CAIRGTVYGYTF.

V and J are TRBV3-1 and TRBJ2-5, with 11 bases fitting TRBD2. This CDR3 has 16 residues. Germline values: CDR1 LGHDT, CDR2 YNNKEL (reference sequence). After removal of 5 bases from V and 5 bases from J, the junction contained 10 bases not matched to a gene. The CDR3 bases are TGTGCCAGCAGCTCGAATAGCGGGGGGGCGGGGGAGACCCAGTACTTC. This gives the protein CASSSNSGGAGETQYF.

The CDR3 here is CASSWGPSGPQHF. DNA for the CDR3: TGTGCCAGCAGCTGGGGGCCCTCTGGGCCCCAGCATTTT. The chain joins TRBV5-4 to TRBJ1-5; perhaps TRBD1 as D (6 bases). Trimming stripped 3 bases from V and 9 bases from J, with 13 bases between. The CDR3 loop spans 13 amino acids. CDR1 and CDR2 from the germline V gene are SGHNT and YYREEE (reference sequence).

The rearrangement uses TRBV7-9 and TRBJ1-5, with 7 bases aligning to TRBD1. The germline V gene encodes CDR1 SEHNR and CDR2 FQNEAQ (reference sequence). This CDR3 is built from 19 residues. With 4 bases clipped from V and 3 bases from J, the junction kept 18 bases outside the gene matches. This chain's CDR3 is CASSSHPLQGPILNQPQHF. CDR3 in DNA: TGTGCCAGCAGCTCTCACCCCCTACAGGGGCCAATTCTCAATCAGCCCCAGCATTTT.

This clonotype was detected many times. The CDR3 sequence: CASSLGGLAYEQFF. Written as DNA, the CDR3 is TGTGCCAGCAGCTTAGGTGGTCTAGCCTATGAGCAGTTCTTC. The chain joins TRBV13 to TRBJ2-1; possibly TRBD2 for D (5 bases). CDR1 and CDR2 (germline): PRHDT, FYEKMQ (reference sequence). Between the trimmed V and J ends, which lost 0 bases and 8 bases, there was a span of 11 bases. This CDR3 comprises 14 residues.

Comment on this clonotype: One end of the junction varies from germline; a read error may be responsible. The rearrangement links TRBV6-1 to TRBJ1-6, with D tentatively TRBD1 (5 bases). The CDR3 runs 16 residues. Per the germline V gene, CDR1 is MNHNS and CDR2 is SASEGT. CDR3 sequence: CASSATVGGYNSPFHF. CDR3 coding DNA: TGTGCCAGCAGTGCCACGGTCGGGGGGTATAATTCACCCTTCCACTTT.

The sample holds many counts of this clonotype. V and J are TRBV27 and TRBJ2-3, with 9 bases aligning to TRBD1. Germline V gene data show CDR1 as MNHEY and CDR2 as SMNVEV (reference sequence). This CDR3 region has 16 residues. V gave up 5 bases and J gave up 3 bases; unmatched junction bases: 9. In DNA, the CDR3 is TGTGCCAGCAGTGTTTTAGGACAGGGGATGACAGATACGCAGTATTTT. It codes for CASSVLGQGMTDTQYF.

This clonotype was found many times. V gene TRBV11-2 combines with J gene TRBJ2-1; 7 bases are shared with TRBD1. The CDR3 runs to 16 residues. The germline CDR1 and CDR2 sequences are SGHAT and FQNNGV. Unmatched junction bases numbered 3, after V lost 1 base and J lost 0 bases. CDR3 residues: CASSLAGQSSYNEQFF. The CDR3 region has the DNA TGTGCCAGCAGCTTAGCGGGACAGAGCTCCTACAATGAGCAGTTCTTC.

This clonotype has just a few counts. The gene calls are TRBV3-1 and TRBJ1-3; tentatively, D is TRBD1 (6 bases). The V and J ends lost 3 bases and 4 bases respectively, with 10 bases between them. The CDR3 is made up of 14 amino acids. The germline V gene has CDR1 LGHDT and CDR2 YNNKEL (reference sequence). DNA of the CDR3: TGTGCCAGCAGCCACTCCGACAGGGGAAACACCATATATTTT. Protein product: CASSHSDRGNTIYF.

This clonotype occurred many times. The V call is TRBV20-1, the J call TRBJ2-5; 8 nucleotides match TRBD2. Per germline, CDR1 DFQATT and CDR2 SNEGSKA (reference sequence). J lost 2 bases, V lost 6 bases, and 11 bases had no gene match. This CDR3 is 15 amino acids long. The CDR3 bases are TGCAGTGCCGAGTACGGGGGGGCCTCTCAAGAGACCCAGTACTTC. Translating gives CSAEYGGASQETQYF.

The rearrangement links TRBV12-3 or TRBV12-4 to TRBJ2-2, with 9 nucleotides matching TRBD1. CDR3 length equals 15 residues. Trimming took 5 bases from V and 4 from J; bases not matched to a gene: 5. This CDR3 is CASSRNRGRTGELFF. The CDR3 DNA sequence: TGTGCCAGCAGTCGGAACAGGGGGCGCACCGGGGAGCTGTTTTTT.

A note on this clonotype: The conserved phenylalanine or tryptophan normally closing the CDR3 is absent here, so this likely arose from a read error. This chain connects TRBV3-1 to TRBJ1-2; TRBD1 is a possible D gene (5 bases). V lost 4 bases and J 6 bases, leaving 15 bases between the germline ends. Germline V gene lookup returns CDR1 LGHDT and CDR2 YNNKEL (reference sequence). The CDR3 length is 14 residues. CDR3 coding DNA: TGTGCCAGCAGCCGTCCTGCAGGGATGGATGGCTACACCCTC. Protein product: CASSRPAGMDGYTL.

This clonotype was found many times. CDR3 amino acids: CAWSGGVRGETQYF. The CDR3 coding sequence is TGTGCCTGGAGTGGGGGCGTCAGGGGAGAGACCCAGTACTTC. The chain employs TRBV30 and TRBJ2-5, with D possibly matching TRBD1 (6 bases). Trimming cost V 1 base and J 4 bases, with 13 bases left between them. The CDR3 consists of 14 residues. The V gene's germline CDR1 is GTSNPN and CDR2 SVGIG (reference sequence).

Ten or more counts support this clonotype. The chain is built from TRBV2 and TRBJ1-3; 7 bases align to TRBD1. V lost 6 bases to trimming and J lost 1 base; unmatched junction nucleotides: 12. Germline loops: CDR1 SNHLY, CDR2 FYNNEI. CDR3 length equals 17 residues. The CDR3: CASSRDSEHSSGNTIYF. The CDR3 region has the DNA TGTGCCAGCAGCCGGGACAGCGAACACTCATCTGGAAACACCATATATTTT.